The next 20 T cell receptor beta chains were all read from a single sample in a study of regulatory T cells in long-lasting Graves disease. Specified time point: newly diagnosed GD, antithyroid drugs for less than 3 months. The TCR library was prepared using RNA isolated from PBMCs. Building of the TCR beta libraries involved iRepertoire HTBI primers and Arm-PCR of CDR3 regions. Via MiXCR, TCRdb re-called the multiplex PCR reads, giving one row per CDR3 protein. The sample has 350,000 to 450,000 distinct CDR3 sequences; over 15% are singletons. These records were also assigned to another study, of T cells in Graves' hyperthyroidism and ophthalmopathy.

Sequenced material: peripheral blood mononuclear cells (PBMCs), taken at new diagnosis, from a patient treated with antithyroid drugs. The receptors come from a man aged 35-49 years with Graves disease.

For this clonotype: A read error is the likely source, as a far larger clone sits one nucleotide away. This chain connects TRBV5-4 to TRBJ1-1; no definite D call. CDR3 length: 14 amino acids. CDR1 is SGHNT, CDR2 YYREEE, per germline (reference sequence). V shed 4 bases and J shed 8 bases, with 18 bases lying between them. This CDR3 reads CASSLSAGNVEAFF. The CDR3 nucleotides read TGTGCCAGCAGCCTCTCGGCGGGGAACGTCGAAGCTTTCTTT.

V is TRBV2 and J is TRBJ2-6; 8 bases align to TRBD1. Germline V gene sequence: CDR1 SNHLY, CDR2 FYNNEI. The V segment lost 2 bases and the J segment 0 bases; nucleotides outside the gene matches: 6. The CDR3 consists of 18 residues. CDR3 in amino acids: CASSEYQGALSGANVLTF. In nucleotides, the CDR3 is TGTGCCAGCAGTGAATACCAGGGGGCTCTCTCTGGGGCCAACGTCCTGACTTTC.

In its sample, this clonotype was seen a few times. The CDR3 here is CATSDFSSGGHYNEQFF. Here the CDR3 DNA reads TGTGCCACCAGTGATTTCTCTAGCGGGGGGCACTACAATGAGCAGTTCTTC. This chain connects TRBV24-1 to TRBJ2-1; 11 bases map to TRBD2. V lost 1 base, J lost 3 bases, and 4 bases stayed unmatched. The CDR3 length is 17 residues. Germline-derived CDR1 and CDR2 are KGHDR and SFDVKD.

This clonotype appeared many times. The chain uses TRBV30 and TRBJ2-4; D gene unclear. The CDR3 runs 17 residues. The germline V gene has CDR1 GTSNPN and CDR2 SVGIG (reference sequence). V lost 0 bases to trimming and J lost 0 bases, with 15 bases between them. The CDR3 loop is CAWSVLARRSAKNIQYF. Here the CDR3 DNA reads TGTGCCTGGAGTGTATTGGCCAGACGATCAGCCAAAAACATTCAGTACTTC. The entire variable domain, with the rest obtained from reference TRBV30 and TRBJ2-4, is as follows: SQTIHQWPATLVQPVGSPLSLECTVEGTSNPNLYWYRQAAGRGLQLLFYSVGIGQISSEVPQNLSASRPQDRQFILSSKKLLLSDSGFYLCAWSVLARRSAKNIQYFGAGTRLSVL.

The V and J genes are TRBV6-2 or TRBV6-3 and TRBJ1-2, with no clear D. V lost 6 bases and J lost 4, with 15 bases in between. The CDR3 is 14 residues long. Germline V gene sequence: CDR1 MNHEY, CDR2 SVGEGT. The CDR3 protein is CASSNPEARYGYTF. CDR3 in DNA: TGTGCCAGCAGCAACCCTGAGGCCCGCTATGGCTACACCTTC.

Worth noting for this clonotype: Only one base separates this from a far larger clonotype, so it likely reflects a read error. The chain's CDR3 is CSSSSDRAGLTDTQYF. CDR3 nucleotide sequence: TGTTCCAGCAGTTCAGACCGGGCAGGGCTAACAGATACGCAGTATTTT. The V and J genes are TRBV7-9 and TRBJ2-3; the D gene is possibly TRBD1 (5 bases). The CDR3 is made up of 16 amino acids. In germline, CDR1 is SEHNR, CDR2 FQNEAQ (reference sequence).

There are many counts of this clonotype. V gene TRBV12-3 or TRBV12-4 combines with J gene TRBJ1-2, with D possibly being TRBD1 (6 bases). This CDR3 is 16 amino acids long. Trimming left V 4 bases short and J 4 bases short, with 19 bases between. CDR3 DNA sequence: TGTGCCAGCAGTTACGGCCAGGGGTTACGAATCTATGGCTACACCTTC. This sequence encodes CASSYGQGLRIYGYTF.

This clonotype was found a few times. The rearrangement links TRBV7-2 to TRBJ2-3; TRBD2 matches at 10 bases. V shed 1 base and J 6 bases; nucleotides not matched to a gene: 13. CDR1 is SGHTA and CDR2 is FQGNSA in the germline V gene. There are 18 residues in the CDR3. The CDR3, as DNA: TGTGCCAGCAGCTTAGATCTGGCGAGCGGGGGGGCCGGTGATACGCAGTATTTT. Amino acids: CASSLDLASGGAGDTQYF.

In its sample, this clonotype was seen many times. The rearrangement joins TRBV20-1 to TRBJ1-1, with TRBD1 as a possible D gene (5 bases). The CDR3 consists of 13 residues. The germline V gene encodes CDR1 DFQATT and CDR2 SNEGSKA (reference sequence). V shed 5 bases and J shed 0 bases, with 10 bases lying between them. The CDR3, as DNA: TGCAGTGCTGGAAAGGACATGAACACTGAAGCTTTCTTT. It specifies CSAGKDMNTEAFF.

This clonotype was observed many times. The chain has TRBV25-1 and TRBJ2-5, with D perhaps matching TRBD1 (5 bases). The ends were cut back, 1 base at V and 2 bases at J, with 11 bases in the middle. The CDR3 consists of 15 residues. Germline V lookup: CDR1 MGHDK, CDR2 SYGVNS. This CDR3 reads CASSESPGIQETQYF. The CDR3 coding sequence is TGTGCCAGCAGTGAATCCCCAGGGATACAAGAGACCCAGTACTTC. The variable domain in full, completed from reference TRBV25-1 and TRBJ2-5, reads EADIYQTPRYLVIGTGKKITLECSQTMGHDKMYWYQQDPGMELHLIHYSYGVNSTEKGDLSSESTVSRIRTEHFPLTLESARPSHTSQYLCASSESPGIQETQYFGPGTRLLVL.

The chain couples TRBV20-1 to TRBJ2-5, with 13 bases fitting TRBD2. CDR1 is DFQATT, CDR2 SNEGSKA, per germline (reference sequence). There are 16 residues in the CDR3. V shed 1 base and J 5 bases; nucleotides not matched to a gene: 7. This CDR3 is CSARVGTSGALETQYF. The CDR3 bases are TGCAGTGCTAGAGTTGGGACTAGCGGGGCGTTGGAGACCCAGTACTTC.

As to this clonotype: This may be a read error: a much more frequent sequence differs by one nucleotide. The chain links TRBV20-1 to TRBJ2-1, with D tentatively TRBD1 or TRBD2 (6 bases each). V lost 2 bases and J 10 bases, leaving 21 bases between the germline ends. There are 15 residues in the CDR3. Per germline, CDR1 DFQATT and CDR2 SNEGSKA (reference sequence). The CDR3, as DNA: TGCAGTGCTAGAAAACAGGGTACTAGCTCCTACGAGCAGTTCTTC. Residues: CSARKQGTSSYEQFF.

This clonotype has only a few counts. J is TRBJ2-5 and V is TRBV7-3; D remains ambiguous. The CDR3 consists of 14 residues. The V end lost 4 bases, the J end lost 5 bases, and 14 bases lay between the germline ends. CDR1 is SGHTA and CDR2 is FQGTGA in the germline V gene. CDR3 in amino acids: CASSSGPERETQYF. The CDR3 bases are TGTGCCAGCAGCTCAGGACCCGAAAGGGAGACCCAGTACTTC. Supplemented by reference TRBV7-3 and TRBJ2-5, the full variable domain reads GAGVSQTPSNKVTEKGKYVELRCDPISGHTALYWYRQSLGQGPEFLIYFQGTGAADDSGLPNDRFFAVRPEGSVSTLKIQRTERGDSAVYLCASSSGPERETQYFGPGTRLLVL.

This clonotype was detected many times. The chain combines TRBV11-3 with TRBJ1-2; possibly TRBD1 for D (5 bases). Germline CDR1 reads SGHNT; CDR2 reads YENEEA. Trimming pared 8 bases from V and 4 bases from J, leaving 14 bases between. This CDR3 contains 13 residues. The CDR3 protein is CASALRDSYGYTF. The CDR3 nucleotides read TGTGCCAGCGCCCTCCGAGACAGCTATGGCTACACCTTC.

The chain couples TRBV30 to TRBJ2-3; D is unresolved. The CDR3 is 11 residues long. Germline V CDR1 and CDR2: GTSNPN, SVGIG (reference sequence). The ends were cut back, 1 base at V and 6 bases at J, with 5 bases in the middle. The CDR3 region is CAWSAMDTQYF. The CDR3, as DNA: TGTGCCTGGAGTGCCATGGATACGCAGTATTTT.

In this sample, this clonotype turned up many times. The chain couples TRBV3-1 to TRBJ2-7; 11 nucleotides align to TRBD2. CDR1 and CDR2 (germline): LGHDT, YNNKEL (reference sequence). The junction had 7 bases not matched to a gene; V was cut back by 3 bases and J by 6 bases. The CDR3 spans 15 residues. CDR3 sequence reads: CASSQLLAGAAEQYF. The CDR3 nucleotides are TGTGCCAGCAGCCAGCTACTAGCGGGGGCAGCCGAGCAGTACTTC.

There are a few counts of this clonotype. Just one base apart from a much larger clone, this may be a read error. This chain uses TRBV12-3 or TRBV12-4 with TRBJ2-1; 12 nucleotides line up with TRBD1. This CDR3 region has 15 residues. The CDR3 coding sequence is TGTGCCAGCAGCACCGGGACAGGGGGCTTCAATGAGCGGTTCTTC. Translated: CASSTGTGGFNERFF.

This clonotype turned up a few times. The gene calls are TRBV10-3 and TRBJ1-5; no clear D. Germline V gives CDR1 ENHRY, CDR2 SYGVKD. The V and J ends lost 7 bases and 6 bases respectively, with 13 bases between them. The CDR3 is made up of 13 amino acids. The CDR3 nucleotides are TGTGCCATCATGGGCCAGGAGGGTCAGCCCCAGCATTTT. Translated: CAIMGQEGQPQHF.

There are many counts of this clonotype. This rearrangement joins TRBV5-4 to TRBJ2-7, with D perhaps TRBD1 (6 bases). CDR3 length: 15 amino acids. CDR1 is SGHNT, CDR2 YYREEE, per germline (reference sequence). V was shortened by 0 bases and J by 4 bases, with 14 bases between the two germline ends. Here the CDR3 reads CASSLDRAGLYEQYF. CDR3 nucleotide sequence: TGTGCCAGCAGCTTGGACAGGGCAGGTCTGTACGAGCAGTACTTC.

This clonotype appeared many times. V usage is TRBV20-1 and J usage is TRBJ2-7; 7 bases fit TRBD2. J lost 3 bases, V lost 3 bases, and 2 bases had no gene match. The CDR3 is 12 residues long. The germline V gene has CDR1 DFQATT and CDR2 SNEGSKA (reference sequence). The CDR3 is CSASGGFYEQYF. The CDR3 DNA reads as TGCAGTGCTAGCGGGGGGTTCTACGAGCAGTACTTC.